A single sample is the source of the 7 T cell receptor beta chains below, sequenced in a study of blood T cell repertoires in COVID-19. The repertoire was sequenced with immunoSEQ multiplex PCR; TCRdb's copy has only in-frame clones and lacks some. The top ten clones hold 4% to 5.5% of a sample with around 450,000 clones, roughly 89% of them seen once. The sequenced material came from peripheral blood. These receptors all stem from a woman under 40 with acute or convalescent COVID-19.

The chain has TRBV5-1 and TRBJ2-3; tentative D call: TRBD2 (6 bases). Trimming stripped 1 base from V and 0 bases from J, with 9 bases between. This CDR3 is 15 amino acids long. The V gene's germline CDR1 is SGHRS and CDR2 YFSETQ. For the CDR3, the DNA is TGCGCCAGCAGCTTGTGGGACTCTAGCACAGATACGCAGTATTTT. It specifies CASSLWDSSTDTQYF.

The chain is built from TRBV30 and TRBJ1-6; D is unresolved. The length of the CDR3 is 13 residues. Germline lookup yields CDR1 GTSNPN and CDR2 SVGIG (reference sequence). The V gene lost 6 bases and the J gene lost 7 bases, with 13 bases spanning the gap. The CDR3 DNA reads as TGTGCCTGTACGGACGGAGGAAATTCACCCCTCCACTTT. Protein: CACTDGGNSPLHF.

This chain joins TRBV5-5 and TRBJ2-1; 7 bases fit TRBD1. The V gene's germline CDR1 is SGHKS and CDR2 YYEKEE (reference sequence). This CDR3 has 15 residues. V was clipped by 2 bases and J by 4 bases; unmatched bases: 6. The CDR3 protein is CASSFTGAMYNEQFF. The CDR3 bases are TGTGCCAGCAGCTTTACAGGGGCAATGTACAATGAGCAGTTCTTC.

This chain uses TRBV2 with TRBJ2-7, with 7 bases identical to TRBD2. The CDR3 length is 16 residues. The J segment lost 2 bases and the V segment lost 4 bases, leaving 11 bases of the junction unmatched. CDR1 SNHLY and CDR2 FYNNEI come from the germline V gene. In nucleotides, the CDR3 is TGTGCCAGCAGTGGCAGCGGGACTTGGAAAACCTACGAGCAGTACTTC. Protein product: CASSGSGTWKTYEQYF.

The J gene is TRBJ2-1, the V gene TRBV19; TRBD1 matches 7 bases. The germline V gene encodes CDR1 LNHDA and CDR2 SQIVND (reference sequence). The CDR3 length is 14 residues. Trimming removed 6 bases from V and 7 bases from J; junction bases left unmatched: 9. The CDR3 DNA reads as TGTGCCAGTAGGACAGGGCTATCTATGAATGAGCAGTTCTTC. Translation: CASRTGLSMNEQFF.

J is TRBJ1-4 and V is TRBV6-1; D is perhaps TRBD1 (6 bases). This CDR3 comprises 17 residues. Germline values: CDR1 MNHNS, CDR2 SASEGT. Trimming pared 2 bases from V and 0 bases from J, leaving 13 bases between. The DNA for the CDR3 is TGTGCCAGCAGTGAAAGAGGGGGTGGAGCAACTAATGAAAAACTGTTTTTT. Its protein product is CASSERGGGATNEKLFF.

This sequence joins TRBV6-1 and TRBJ1-5; possible D gene TRBD1, 5 bases. The CDR3 is 15 residues long. The germline V gene has CDR1 MNHNS and CDR2 SASEGT. V was pared by 2 bases and J by 7 bases, with 15 bases between. DNA of the CDR3: TGTGCCAGCAGTGAAATGGTGGGGCCAGGGCAGCCCCAGCATTTT. Translating gives CASSEMVGPGQPQHF.